This passage covers 6 T cell receptor beta chains from one sample sequenced in a study of blood T cell repertoires in COVID-19. Produced via immunoSEQ multiplex PCR; TCRdb's table is partial and in-frame only. The sample shows 250,000 to 300,000 clones, 85% to 90% of them seen only once. Input material: peripheral blood. The origin of the receptors is a woman aged 40 to 55 who had recovered from COVID-19.

V and J are TRBV2 and TRBJ2-3, with 8 bases that match TRBD2. The germline gives CDR1 SNHLY, CDR2 FYNNEI. V was pared by 7 bases and J by 4 bases, with 13 bases of the junction left unmatched. The CDR3 extends over 16 amino acids. The CDR3 DNA sequence: TGTGCCAGCATGGAGGGCCTAGCGGGTCGCCCAGATACGCAGTATTTT. Residues: CASMEGLAGRPDTQYF.

This sequence joins TRBV7-3 and TRBJ2-5; 9 bases are a match to TRBD2. The J segment lost 4 bases and the V segment lost 2 bases, leaving 5 bases of the junction unmatched. This CDR3 has 15 residues. Germline CDR1 and CDR2: SGHTA and FQGTGA. The CDR3 sequence: CASSLASGEGETQYF. DNA of the CDR3: TGTGCCAGCAGCTTAGCTAGCGGGGAAGGAGAGACCCAGTACTTC.

The rearrangement joins TRBV2 to TRBJ1-2, with no clear D. Germline CDR1 reads SNHLY; CDR2 reads FYNNEI. CDR3 length: 12 residues. Trimming cost V 3 bases and J 1 base, with 3 bases left between them. In nucleotides, the CDR3 is TGTGCCAGCAGTGACTTTAACTATGGCTACACCTTC. Residues: CASSDFNYGYTF.

This chain connects TRBV27 to TRBJ2-3; 8 bases align to TRBD2. Germline assignment: CDR1 MNHEY and CDR2 SMNVEV (reference sequence). V trimming: 4 bases; J trimming: 4 bases; junction bases outside the gene matches: 10. The CDR3 consists of 16 residues. In DNA form, the CDR3 reads TGTGCCAGCAGTTCCCTGACTAGCGAAGACCCAGATACGCAGTATTTT. As protein: CASSSLTSEDPDTQYF.

The V call is TRBV30, the J call TRBJ1-1; no reliable D call. The V end was cut by 5 bases, the J end by 0 bases, with 10 bases between. The CDR3 is made up of 13 amino acids. Germline loops: CDR1 GTSNPN, CDR2 SVGIG (reference sequence). CDR3 nucleotides: TGTGCCTGGTCCCGTACTGTGAACACTGAAGCTTTCTTT. Translation: CAWSRTVNTEAFF.

This rearrangement joins TRBV5-1 to TRBJ1-1; D may be TRBD1 (6 bases). Germline CDR1 is SGHRS and CDR2 is YFSETQ. This CDR3 comprises 16 residues. V was clipped by 0 bases and J by 6 bases, with 18 bases between them. CDR3 bases: TGCGCCAGCAGCTTGGAAGGACAGAAGGTTAGTGCTGAAGCTTTCTTT. Residues: CASSLEGQKVSAEAFF.